Each of the 16 T cell receptor beta chains below was sequenced from the same sample in a study of relationships among human T cell subsets. The T cell receptor alpha and beta CDR3 regions were amplified from mRNA by semiquantitative ARM-PCR. Tagged nested gene-specific primers were used first, then communal superprimers amplified exponentially. TCRdb reprocessed the multiplex PCR reads with MiXCR, giving one entry per CDR3 protein. The top ten hold around 2.6% of the sample, which has about 4,000 distinct CDR3 sequences, roughly half seen once. Th2 cells were selected with anti-CD294 beads after removing CD4+CD56+ natural killer T cells. Sequencing was performed on CD4+ Th2 cells sorted from blood. The receptors here all came from a middle-aged man in good health.

This clonotype ranks as large. The chain has TRBV6-6 and TRBJ2-7; D ambiguous. The CDR3 extends over 16 amino acids. Germline CDR1 and CDR2: MNHNY and SVGAGI (reference sequence). Between the trimmed V and J ends, which lost 7 bases and 4 bases, there was a span of 23 bases. The CDR3 protein is CASTSGRPGISYEQYF. CDR3 nucleotide sequence: TGTGCCAGCACCTCCGGCCGACCAGGCATATCTTACGAGCAGTACTTC.

The chain combines TRBV28 with TRBJ2-5; TRBD2 matches 7 bases. The germline gives CDR1 MDHEN, CDR2 SYDVKM. This CDR3 contains 15 residues. Germline trimming cut 5 bases from V and 1 base from J; bases unmatched to any gene: 7. CDR3 nucleotide sequence: TGTGCCAGCAGTCTGTTTAGCGGGTTCCAAGAGACCCAGTACTTC. It is translated as CASSLFSGFQETQYF.

This clonotype counts as large. The V gene is TRBV7-9, the J gene TRBJ2-7; D not certain. CDR1 and CDR2 (germline): SEHNR, FQNEAQ (reference sequence). With 1 base removed from V and 7 bases from J, the gap between germline ends came to 11 bases. The CDR3 consists of 13 residues. CDR3 region: CASSLVSPGEQYF. The CDR3 DNA follows: TGTGCCAGCAGCTTAGTCAGTCCGGGTGAGCAGTACTTC.

The genes are TRBV29-1 and TRBJ2-5; 7 bases line up with TRBD2. Germline V CDR1 and CDR2: SQVTM, ANQGSEA. The CDR3 runs to 12 residues. Trimming at V came to 4 bases and at J to 5 bases, leaving 4 bases not matched to a gene. In nucleotides, the CDR3 is TGCAGCGTTGTAGAGGGAGGGGAGACCCAGTACTTC. This gives the protein CSVVEGGETQYF.

This sequence joins TRBV11-2 and TRBJ1-1; D uncertain. CDR3 size: 13 residues. CDR1 is SGHAT and CDR2 is FQNNGV in the germline V gene. V was cut by 2 bases and J by 1 base, with 5 bases left in between. For the CDR3, the DNA is TGTGCCAGCAGCTTAATACCGAACACTGAAGCTTTCTTT. Protein product: CASSLIPNTEAFF.

The CDR3 DNA follows: TGTGCCAGCAGTTTAGTAGCGAGCACAGATACGCAGTATTTT. It translates to CASSLVASTDTQYF. The J gene is TRBJ2-3, the V gene TRBV12-3 or TRBV12-4; D possibly corresponds to TRBD2 (5 bases). The CDR3 has 14 residues. V was pared by 1 base and J by 0 bases, with 5 bases between.

The chain uses TRBV11-1 and TRBJ2-7, with D possibly matching TRBD1 (6 bases). Trimming pared 5 bases from V and 4 bases from J, leaving 9 bases between. Germline CDR1 SGHAT, CDR2 FQDESV (reference sequence). The CDR3 sequence is 12 residues long. CDR3 protein: CASSNREYEQYF. The CDR3 coding sequence is TGTGCCAGCAGCAACAGGGAATACGAGCAGTACTTC.

This clonotype showed up just a few times. The chain recombines TRBV28 with TRBJ2-6; perhaps TRBD2 as D (5 bases). CDR3 length: 15 residues. V dropped 7 bases and J dropped 2 bases, with 12 bases sitting between them. Per germline, CDR1 MDHEN and CDR2 SYDVKM. CDR3 nucleotide sequence: TGTGCCAGCACCGGGGATATGACTGGGGCCAACGTCCTGACTTTC. Its translation is CASTGDMTGANVLTF.

The chain is built from TRBV20-1 and TRBJ2-3; TRBD2 agrees at 8 bases. The trim removed 4 bases at V and 0 bases at J, leaving 15 bases unmatched. The germline gives CDR1 DFQATT, CDR2 SNEGSKA (reference sequence). CDR3 length equals 18 residues. Here the CDR3 reads CSAISASGRLPSTDTQYF. CDR3 nucleotide sequence: TGCAGTGCTATCTCGGCTAGCGGGCGATTGCCTAGCACAGATACGCAGTATTTT.

The table lists this clonotype with a few counts. The chain carries TRBV21-1 and TRBJ1-1. TRBV21-1 is marked as a pseudogene. The CDR3 loop spans 12 amino acids. CDR3 in DNA: TGTGCCAGCAATTTTCGAAAGACTGAAGCTTTCTTT. Its translation: CASNFRKTEAFF.

The rearrangement uses TRBV5-1 and TRBJ2-3, with a tentative D call TRBD1 (6 bases). V lost 2 bases and J lost 3, with 13 bases in between. The CDR3 totals 15 residues. Germline V gene lookup returns CDR1 SGHRS and CDR2 YFSETQ. In DNA form, the CDR3 reads TGCGCCAGCAGCTTCGGGCAGGGGACAACAGATACGCAGTATTTT. Protein: CASSFGQGTTDTQYF.

The chain carries TRBV7-6 and TRBJ2-3, with 8 bases aligning to TRBD1. V lost 5 bases, J lost 2 bases, and 6 bases stayed unmatched. The CDR3 has 15 residues. Germline CDR1 reads SGHVS; CDR2 reads FNYEAQ. The CDR3 spells CASSRGTGITDTQYF. CDR3 nucleotide sequence: TGTGCCAGCAGCCGCGGGACAGGCATCACAGATACGCAGTATTTT.

This sequence joins TRBV28 and TRBJ1-2, with TRBD1 identical over 11 bases. The germline gives CDR1 MDHEN, CDR2 SYDVKM. This CDR3 spans 16 amino acids. Germline trimming cut 4 bases from V and 7 bases from J; bases unmatched to any gene: 11. CDR3 in DNA: TGTGCCAGCAGTTCGAGTCCGGGACAGGGGGTTGTTGGCTACACCTTC. Its protein is CASSSSPGQGVVGYTF.

The CDR3 coding sequence is TGTGCCAGCAGCACAGACGGAGGACGGGGATATGGCTACACCTTC. This translates into CASSTDGGRGYGYTF. The V and J genes are TRBV11-1 and TRBJ1-2; no definite D call. This CDR3 contains 15 residues. V lost 5 bases to trimming and J lost 5 bases, with 18 bases between them. In germline, CDR1 is SGHAT, CDR2 FQDESV (reference sequence).

Note on this clonotype: One end of the junction fails to match germline, which may point to a read error. The chain recombines TRBV30 with TRBJ2-5; D ambiguous. Germline lookup yields CDR1 GTSNPN and CDR2 SVGIG (reference sequence). The length of the CDR3 is 16 residues. This CDR3 reads CAWSIYGPTYQETQYF. CDR3 DNA sequence: TGTGCCTGGAGCATTTATGGACCCACTTACCAGGAGACCCAGTACTTC. Full variable domain (remainder filled in from reference TRBV30 and TRBJ2-5): SQTIHQWPATLVQPVGSPLSLECTVEGTSNPNLYWYRQAAGRGLQLLFYSVGIGQISSEVPQNLSASRPQDRQFILSSKKLLLSDSGFYLCAWSIYGPTYQETQYFGPGTRLLVL.

This clonotype has only a few counts. The DNA for the CDR3 is TGTGCCAGCAGTTTAGGGGGAGGACGGTATAATTCACCCCTCCACTTT. Residues: CASSLGGGRYNSPLHF. The chain couples TRBV27 to TRBJ1-6; D is possibly TRBD1 (5 bases). This CDR3 comprises 16 residues. The V gene lost 2 bases and the J gene lost 4 bases, with 12 bases spanning the gap. Germline assignment: CDR1 MNHEY and CDR2 SMNVEV (reference sequence).